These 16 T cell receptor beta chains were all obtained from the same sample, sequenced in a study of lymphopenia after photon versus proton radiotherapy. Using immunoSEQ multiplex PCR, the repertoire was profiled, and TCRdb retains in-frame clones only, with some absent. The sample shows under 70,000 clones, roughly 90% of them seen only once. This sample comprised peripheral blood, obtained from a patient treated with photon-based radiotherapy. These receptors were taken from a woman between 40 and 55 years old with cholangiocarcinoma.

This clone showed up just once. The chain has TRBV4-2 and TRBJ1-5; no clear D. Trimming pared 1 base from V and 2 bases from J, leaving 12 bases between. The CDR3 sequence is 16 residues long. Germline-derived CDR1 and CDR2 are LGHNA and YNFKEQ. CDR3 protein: CASSQGKGSGNQPQHF. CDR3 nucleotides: TGTGCCAGCAGCCAAGGAAAGGGTTCGGGCAATCAGCCCCAGCATTTT.

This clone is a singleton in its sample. The CDR3 loop is CASGLALSDRGRAGYTF. CDR3 in DNA: TGTGCTAGTGGTTTGGCCCTTTCCGACAGGGGAAGGGCTGGCTACACCTTC. This chain connects TRBV12-5 to TRBJ1-2, with 8 bases fitting TRBD1. This CDR3 comprises 17 residues. Germline V CDR1 and CDR2: LGHNT, FRNRAP. Trimming cost V 1 base and J 7 bases; bases outside gene matches: 14.

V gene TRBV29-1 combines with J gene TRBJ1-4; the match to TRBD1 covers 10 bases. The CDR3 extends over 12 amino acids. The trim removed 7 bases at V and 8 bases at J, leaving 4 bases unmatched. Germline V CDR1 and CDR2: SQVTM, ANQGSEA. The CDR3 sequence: CSGGQGGEKLFF. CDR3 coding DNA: TGCAGCGGTGGACAGGGGGGCGAAAAACTGTTTTTT.

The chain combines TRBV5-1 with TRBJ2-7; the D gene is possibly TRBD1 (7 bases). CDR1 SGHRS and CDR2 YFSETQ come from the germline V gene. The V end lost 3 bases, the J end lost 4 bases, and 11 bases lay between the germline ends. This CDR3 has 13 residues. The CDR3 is CASSWRGPYEQYF. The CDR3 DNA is TGCGCCAGCAGCTGGAGGGGGCCATACGAGCAGTACTTC.

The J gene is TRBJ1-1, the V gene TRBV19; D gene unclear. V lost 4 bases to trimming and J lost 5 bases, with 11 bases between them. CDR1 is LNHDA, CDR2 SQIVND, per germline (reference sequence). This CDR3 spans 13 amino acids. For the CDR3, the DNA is TGTGCCAGTAGTACCGCCGTTGGAACTGAAGCTTTCTTT. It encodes CASSTAVGTEAFF.

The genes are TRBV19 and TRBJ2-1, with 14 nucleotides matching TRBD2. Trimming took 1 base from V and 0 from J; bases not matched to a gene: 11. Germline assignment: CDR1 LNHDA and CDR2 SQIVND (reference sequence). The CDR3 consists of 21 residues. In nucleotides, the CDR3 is TGTGCCAGTAGTATAGCTCCGCCGGGACTAGCGGGGGTGAGCTCCTACAATGAGCAGTTCTTC. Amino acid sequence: CASSIAPPGLAGVSSYNEQFF.

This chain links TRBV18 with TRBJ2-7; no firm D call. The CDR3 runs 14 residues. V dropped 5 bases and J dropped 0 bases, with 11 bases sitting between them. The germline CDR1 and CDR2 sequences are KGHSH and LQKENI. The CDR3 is CASSELTLSYEQYF. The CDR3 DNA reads TGTGCCAGCTCAGAGCTCACACTCTCCTACGAGCAGTACTTC.

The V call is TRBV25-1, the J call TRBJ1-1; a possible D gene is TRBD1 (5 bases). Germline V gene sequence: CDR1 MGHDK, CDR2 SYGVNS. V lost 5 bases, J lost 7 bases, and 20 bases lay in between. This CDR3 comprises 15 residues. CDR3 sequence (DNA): TGTGCCAGCAGTAGGACCGGGGCTAGGAGGAATGAAGCTTTCTTT. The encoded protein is CASSRTGARRNEAFF.

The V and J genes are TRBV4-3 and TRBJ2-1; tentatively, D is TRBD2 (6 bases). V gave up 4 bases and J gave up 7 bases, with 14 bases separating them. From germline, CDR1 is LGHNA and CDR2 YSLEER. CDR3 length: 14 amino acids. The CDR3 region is CASSRIAERNEQFF. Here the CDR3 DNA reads TGCGCCAGCAGCCGGATAGCGGAAAGGAATGAGCAGTTCTTC.

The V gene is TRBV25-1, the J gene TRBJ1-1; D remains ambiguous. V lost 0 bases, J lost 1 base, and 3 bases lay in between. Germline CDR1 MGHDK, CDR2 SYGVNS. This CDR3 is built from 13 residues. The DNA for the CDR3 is TGTGCCAGCAGTGAATACAGGAACACTGAAGCTTTCTTT. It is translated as CASSEYRNTEAFF.

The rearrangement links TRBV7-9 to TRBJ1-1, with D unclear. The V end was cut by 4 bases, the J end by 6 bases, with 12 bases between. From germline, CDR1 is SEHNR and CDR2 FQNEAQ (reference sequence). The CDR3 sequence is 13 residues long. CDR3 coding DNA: TGTGCCAGCAGCTCCTCGCTTGGAGCTGAAGCTTTCTTT. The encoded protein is CASSSSLGAEAFF.

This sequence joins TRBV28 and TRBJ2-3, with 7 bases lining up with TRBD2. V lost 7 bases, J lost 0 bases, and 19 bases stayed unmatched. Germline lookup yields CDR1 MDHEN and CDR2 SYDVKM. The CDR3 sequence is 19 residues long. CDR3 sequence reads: CASNPPGPGSGPSTDTQYF. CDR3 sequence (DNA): TGTGCCAGCAACCCTCCCGGTCCGGGTAGCGGGCCTAGCACAGATACGCAGTATTTT.

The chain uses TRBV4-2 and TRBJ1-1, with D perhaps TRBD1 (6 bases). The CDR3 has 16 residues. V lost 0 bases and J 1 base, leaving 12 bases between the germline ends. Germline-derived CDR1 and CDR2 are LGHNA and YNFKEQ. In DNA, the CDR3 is TGTGCCAGCAGCCAAGAGATGGGGGCATGGAACACTGAAGCTTTCTTT. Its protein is CASSQEMGAWNTEAFF.

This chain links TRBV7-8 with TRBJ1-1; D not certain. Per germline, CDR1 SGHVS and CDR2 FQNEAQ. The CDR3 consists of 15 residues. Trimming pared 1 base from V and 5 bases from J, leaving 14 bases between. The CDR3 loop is CASSLEGQVVTEAFF. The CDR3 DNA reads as TGTGCCAGCAGCTTAGAAGGCCAGGTTGTGACTGAAGCTTTCTTT. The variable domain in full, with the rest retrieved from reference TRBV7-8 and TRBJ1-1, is GAGVSQSPRYKVAKRGQDVALRCDPISGHVSLFWYQQALGQGPEFLTYFQNEAQLDKSGLPSDRFFAERPEGSVSTLKIQRTQQEDSAVYLCASSLEGQVVTEAFFGQGTRLTVV.

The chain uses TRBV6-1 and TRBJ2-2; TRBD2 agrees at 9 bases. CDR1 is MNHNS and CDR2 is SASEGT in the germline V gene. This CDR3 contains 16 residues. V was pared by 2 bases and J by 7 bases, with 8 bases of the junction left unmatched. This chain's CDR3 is CASSEFVAGDDGELFF. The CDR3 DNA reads TGTGCCAGCAGTGAATTCGTAGCGGGAGATGACGGGGAGCTGTTTTTT.

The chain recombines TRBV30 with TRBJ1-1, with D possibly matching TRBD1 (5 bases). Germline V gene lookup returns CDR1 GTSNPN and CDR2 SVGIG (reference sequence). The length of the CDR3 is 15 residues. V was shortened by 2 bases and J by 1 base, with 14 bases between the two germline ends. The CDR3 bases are TGTGCCTGGAGTAAGGGTGGCAGGGAGAACACTGAAGCTTTCTTT. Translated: CAWSKGGRENTEAFF.